This T cell receptor (beta chain) was found in a study of response to subunit inactivated influenza vaccine (dated by TCRdb to the late 2010s). About the investigation overall: The study used deep quantitative T cell receptor repertoire profiling to track responses to a trivalent subunit inactivated influenza vaccine. Overall results and qualifications from the work: The authors proposed that each seasonal influenza vaccination may bring in only a limited number of new T cells.

Trimming at the junction amounts to 3 bases on V and 2 bases on J, and the germline ends lie 9 bases apart. Spanning cysteine to phenylalanine, the CDR3 consists of 14 amino acids. CDR3 DNA only is kept here, 42 bases in frame from base 1. This clonotype occurred a few times. Its antigen specificity is not known. No much larger clone is present one base from it, and per-base qualities are unavailable. Library preparation used RT-PCR. The sequencer listed for this sample is Illumina HiSeq 2500. The public reads were reprocessed in TCRdb via fastp at Q25 and MiXCR, keeping in-frame beta chains. CDR3 protein duplicates are merged, each entry listing the most common genes and DNA. In all, the sample holds just under 550,000 distinct CDR3 sequences, and less than 25% of those were seen once. The ten top clones hold about 2.8% of the sample. The same sample was also used in a study of T cells expressing NK-cell markers. The second investigation adds: The TCR beta cDNA libraries were made using 5'RACE template switching, a step that added both a universal primer site and unique molecular identifiers. Three sorted T-cell subsets (CD3+CD56+NKG2C+, CD3+CD56+NKG2C- and CD3+CD56-NKG2C+) from 7 to 9 donors had their TCR beta-chain repertoires profiled. Among the eight sequenced donors, seven were HCMV-seropositive and one was HCMV-seronegative. To restrict sorting to alphabetaTCR-expressing T cells, an anti-gammadeltaTCR antibody was added in several experiments. In six donors, the dominant CD3+CD56+NKG2C+ clonotypes were among the top 10 CD8+ clonotypes and accounted for about 1.0-7.0% of CD8+ T cells. Those dominant clonotypes were again the most abundant among CD3+CD56-NKG2C+ cells in a handful of donors, at roughly 25-65%. Whether the expanded NKG2C-expressing T cell clones were specific for HCMV antigens remained unclear. Randomly selected healthy volunteers, three men and five women, were used as the eight sequenced donors. HCMV-specific IgG was detected in serum with a commercial ELISA kit to determine HCMV serostatus. Ficoll density gradient centrifugation was used to isolate peripheral blood mononuclear cells from blood. Magnetic immunoseparation with Miltenyi isolation kits was used to isolate CD4+ and CD8+ T cells from PBMC. Priming for cDNA synthesis came from the TCR beta constant segment, and two successive PCR amplification steps followed. Illumina HiSeq 2000/2500, MiSeq or NextSeq was used to sequence libraries as 2 x 150 bp reads. MIGEC was used to demultiplex reads and group reads by UMI, and MiTCR was used to assemble and quantify clonotypes. To remove erroneous sequences, TCR cDNA sequences were retained only when supported by two or more reads. The tcR package was used for downstream repertoire analysis, with clonotypes matched between fractions based on CDR3 nucleotide sequence plus V segment. VDJmatch was used to annotate antigen specificity against VDJdb, with one amino acid substitution in CDR3 allowed.

This receptor was taken from a man aged 45-65 years who received an inactivated influenza vaccine. Donor details come from another sample of the same person, matched by shared clones. Here the sequenced sample was CD4+ T cells sorted from PBMCs, taken less than 13 days after vaccination. Recombination joined TRBV12-3 or TRBV12-4 with TRBJ2-3; the D gene cannot be resolved reliably. The CDR3 has the sequence CASSFGSYTDTQYF. The DNA sequence is as follows: TGTGCCAGCAGTTTTGGGTCCTACACAGATACGCAGTATTTT.